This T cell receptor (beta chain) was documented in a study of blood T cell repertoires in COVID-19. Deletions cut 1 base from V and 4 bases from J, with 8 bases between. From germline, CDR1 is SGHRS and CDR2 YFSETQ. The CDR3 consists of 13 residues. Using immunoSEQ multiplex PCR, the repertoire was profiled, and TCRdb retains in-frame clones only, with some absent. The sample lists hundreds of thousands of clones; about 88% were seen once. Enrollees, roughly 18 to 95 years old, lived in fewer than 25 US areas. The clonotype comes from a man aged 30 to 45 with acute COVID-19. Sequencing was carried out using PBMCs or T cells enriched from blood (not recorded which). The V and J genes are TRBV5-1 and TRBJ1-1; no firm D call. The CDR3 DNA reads TGCGCCAGCAGCTTGAGCTCTTCCACTGAAGCTTTCTTT. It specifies CASSLSSSTEAFF.